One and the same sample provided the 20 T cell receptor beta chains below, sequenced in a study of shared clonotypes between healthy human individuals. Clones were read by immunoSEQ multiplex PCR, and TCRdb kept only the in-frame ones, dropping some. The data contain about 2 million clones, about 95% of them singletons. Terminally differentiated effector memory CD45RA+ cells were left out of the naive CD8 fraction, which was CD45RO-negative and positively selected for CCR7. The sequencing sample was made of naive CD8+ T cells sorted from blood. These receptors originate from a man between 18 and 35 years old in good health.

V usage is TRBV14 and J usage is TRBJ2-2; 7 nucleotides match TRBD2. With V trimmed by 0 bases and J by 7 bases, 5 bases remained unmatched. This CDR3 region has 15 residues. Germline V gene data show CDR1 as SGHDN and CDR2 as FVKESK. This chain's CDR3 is CASSQDAGVLGELFF. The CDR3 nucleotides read TGTGCCAGCAGCCAAGACGCGGGGGTTCTCGGGGAGCTGTTTTTT. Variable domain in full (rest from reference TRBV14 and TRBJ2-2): EAGVTQFPSHSVIEKGQTVTLRCDPISGHDNLYWYRRVMGKEIKFLLHFVKESKQDESGMPNNRFLAERTGGTYSTLKVQPAELEDSGVYFCASSQDAGVLGELFFGEGSRLTVL.

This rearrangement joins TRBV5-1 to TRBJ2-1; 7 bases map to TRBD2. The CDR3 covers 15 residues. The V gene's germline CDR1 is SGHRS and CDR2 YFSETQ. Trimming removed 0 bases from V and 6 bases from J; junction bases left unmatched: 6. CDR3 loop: CASSLVAGEINEQFF. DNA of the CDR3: TGCGCCAGCAGCTTGGTAGCGGGCGAGATCAATGAGCAGTTCTTC.

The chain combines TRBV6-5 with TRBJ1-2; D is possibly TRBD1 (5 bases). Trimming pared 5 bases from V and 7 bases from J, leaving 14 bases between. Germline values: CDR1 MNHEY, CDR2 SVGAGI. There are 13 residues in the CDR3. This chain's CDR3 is CASSQGELGGYTF. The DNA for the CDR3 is TGTGCCAGCAGTCAGGGAGAACTCGGTGGCTACACCTTC.

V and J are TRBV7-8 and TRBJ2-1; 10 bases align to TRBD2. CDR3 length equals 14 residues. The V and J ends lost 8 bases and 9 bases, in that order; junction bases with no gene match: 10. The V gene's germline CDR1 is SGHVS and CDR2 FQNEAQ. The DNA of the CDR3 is TGTGCCAGCCGTAGCGGGGGGAATCCTAGTGAGCAGTTCTTC. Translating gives CASRSGGNPSEQFF.

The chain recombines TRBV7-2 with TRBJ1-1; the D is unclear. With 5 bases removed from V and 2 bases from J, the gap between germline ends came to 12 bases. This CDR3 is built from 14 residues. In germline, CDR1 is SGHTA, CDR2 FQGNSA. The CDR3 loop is CASSPYAGNTEAFF. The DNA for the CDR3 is TGTGCCAGCAGCCCCTATGCAGGTAACACTGAAGCTTTCTTT. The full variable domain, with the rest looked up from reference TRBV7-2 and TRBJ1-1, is GAGVSQSPSNKVTEKGKDVELRCDPISGHTALYWYRQSLGQGLEFLIYFQGNSAPDKSGLPSDRFSAERTGGSVSTLTIQRTQQEDSAVYLCASSPYAGNTEAFFGQGTRLTVV.

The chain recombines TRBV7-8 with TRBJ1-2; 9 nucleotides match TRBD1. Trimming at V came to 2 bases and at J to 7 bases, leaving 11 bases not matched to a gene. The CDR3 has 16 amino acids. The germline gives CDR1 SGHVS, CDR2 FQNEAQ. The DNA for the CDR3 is TGTGCCAGCAGCTTATATACGGGACAGGGACGAGGTGGCTACACCTTC. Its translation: CASSLYTGQGRGGYTF.

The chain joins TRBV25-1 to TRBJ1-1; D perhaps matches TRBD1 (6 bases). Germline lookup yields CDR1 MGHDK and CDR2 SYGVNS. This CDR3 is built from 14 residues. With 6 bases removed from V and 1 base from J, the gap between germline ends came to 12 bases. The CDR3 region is CASSDWTANTEAFF. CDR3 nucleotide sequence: TGTGCCAGCAGCGACTGGACAGCGAACACTGAAGCTTTCTTT.

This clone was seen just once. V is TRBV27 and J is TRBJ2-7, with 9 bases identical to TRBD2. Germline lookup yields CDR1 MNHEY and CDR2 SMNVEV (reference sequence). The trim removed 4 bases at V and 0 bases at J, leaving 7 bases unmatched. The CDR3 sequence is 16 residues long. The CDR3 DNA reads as TGTGCCAGCAGTTACTCGCTAGCGGGGAGCTCCTACGAGCAGTACTTC. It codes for CASSYSLAGSSYEQYF.

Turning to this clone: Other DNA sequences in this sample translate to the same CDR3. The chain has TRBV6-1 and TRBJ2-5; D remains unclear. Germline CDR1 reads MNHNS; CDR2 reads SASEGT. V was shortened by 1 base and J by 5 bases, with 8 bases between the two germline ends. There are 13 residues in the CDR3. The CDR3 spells CASSEVLGETQYF. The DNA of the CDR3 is TGTGCCAGCAGTGAAGTCCTGGGGGAGACCCAGTACTTC.

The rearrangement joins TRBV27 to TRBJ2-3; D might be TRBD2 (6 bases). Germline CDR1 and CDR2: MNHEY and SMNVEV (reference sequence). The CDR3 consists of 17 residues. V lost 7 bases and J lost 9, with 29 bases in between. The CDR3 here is CASTQDSGSGETGTQYF. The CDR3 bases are TGTGCCAGCACACAAGATTCGGGTAGCGGAGAGACGGGCACGCAGTATTTT.

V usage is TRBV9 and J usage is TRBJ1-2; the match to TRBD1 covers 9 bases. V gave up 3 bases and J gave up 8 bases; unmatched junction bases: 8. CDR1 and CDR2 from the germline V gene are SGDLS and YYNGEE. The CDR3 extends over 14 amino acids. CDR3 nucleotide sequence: TGTGCCAGCAGCGACGGGACAGGGACGACAGGCTACACCTTC. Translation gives CASSDGTGTTGYTF.

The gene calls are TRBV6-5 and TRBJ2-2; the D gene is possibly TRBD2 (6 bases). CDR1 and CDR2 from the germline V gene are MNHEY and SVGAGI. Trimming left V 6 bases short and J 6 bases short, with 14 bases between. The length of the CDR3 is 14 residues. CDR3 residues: CASREIGGSGELFF. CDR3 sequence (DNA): TGTGCCAGCAGAGAGATTGGAGGGTCCGGGGAGCTGTTTTTT.

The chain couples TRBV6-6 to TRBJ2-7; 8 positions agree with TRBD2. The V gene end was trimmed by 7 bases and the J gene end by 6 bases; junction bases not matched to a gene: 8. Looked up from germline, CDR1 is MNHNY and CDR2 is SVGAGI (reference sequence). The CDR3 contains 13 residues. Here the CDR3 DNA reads TGTGCCAGCACCCACGGGGGGGCAGGCGAGCAGTACTTC. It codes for CASTHGGAGEQYF.

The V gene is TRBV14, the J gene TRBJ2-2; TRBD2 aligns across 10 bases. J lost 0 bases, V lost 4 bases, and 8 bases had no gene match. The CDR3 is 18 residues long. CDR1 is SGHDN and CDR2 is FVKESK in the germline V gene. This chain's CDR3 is CASSLRLAGGSNTGELFF. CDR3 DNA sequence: TGTGCCAGCAGCCTTCGTTTAGCGGGAGGCTCGAACACCGGGGAGCTGTTTTTT. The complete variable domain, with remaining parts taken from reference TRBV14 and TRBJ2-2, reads EAGVTQFPSHSVIEKGQTVTLRCDPISGHDNLYWYRRVMGKEIKFLLHFVKESKQDESGMPNNRFLAERTGGTYSTLKVQPAELEDSGVYFCASSLRLAGGSNTGELFFGEGSRLTVL.

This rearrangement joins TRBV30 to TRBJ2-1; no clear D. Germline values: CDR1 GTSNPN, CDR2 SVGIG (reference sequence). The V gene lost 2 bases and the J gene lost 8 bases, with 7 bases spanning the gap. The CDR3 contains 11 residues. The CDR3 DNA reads TGTGCCTGGAGTAGAGAGGATGAGCAGTTCTTC. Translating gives CAWSREDEQFF. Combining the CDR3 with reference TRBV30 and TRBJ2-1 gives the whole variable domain SQTIHQWPATLVQPVGSPLSLECTVEGTSNPNLYWYRQAAGRGLQLLFYSVGIGQISSEVPQNLSASRPQDRQFILSSKKLLLSDSGFYLCAWSREDEQFFGPGTRLTVL.

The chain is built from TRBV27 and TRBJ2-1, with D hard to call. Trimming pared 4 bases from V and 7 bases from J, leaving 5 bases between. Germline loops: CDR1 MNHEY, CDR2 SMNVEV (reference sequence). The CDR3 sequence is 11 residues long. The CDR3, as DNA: TGTGCCAGCAGTTCCAGGAATGAGCAGTTCTTC. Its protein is CASSSRNEQFF.

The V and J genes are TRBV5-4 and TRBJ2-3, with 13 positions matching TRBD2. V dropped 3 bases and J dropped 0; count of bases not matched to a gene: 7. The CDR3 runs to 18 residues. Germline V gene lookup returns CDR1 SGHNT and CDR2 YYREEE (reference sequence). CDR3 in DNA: TGTGCCAGCAGCTCGGGGACTAGCGGGGACCCTAGCACAGATACGCAGTATTTT. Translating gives CASSSGTSGDPSTDTQYF.

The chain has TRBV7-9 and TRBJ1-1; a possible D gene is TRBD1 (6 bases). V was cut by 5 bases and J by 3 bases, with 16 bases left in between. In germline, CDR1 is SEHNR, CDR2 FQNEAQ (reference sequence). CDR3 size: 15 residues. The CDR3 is CASSLSQGGDTEAFF. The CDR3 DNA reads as TGTGCCAGCAGCCTATCACAGGGTGGGGACACTGAAGCTTTCTTT.

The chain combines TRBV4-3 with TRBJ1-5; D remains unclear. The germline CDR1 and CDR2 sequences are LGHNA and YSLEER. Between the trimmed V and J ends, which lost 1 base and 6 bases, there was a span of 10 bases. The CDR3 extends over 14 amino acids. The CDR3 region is CASSQVRDRQPQHF. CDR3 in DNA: TGCGCCAGCAGCCAAGTCCGGGATCGTCAGCCCCAGCATTTT.

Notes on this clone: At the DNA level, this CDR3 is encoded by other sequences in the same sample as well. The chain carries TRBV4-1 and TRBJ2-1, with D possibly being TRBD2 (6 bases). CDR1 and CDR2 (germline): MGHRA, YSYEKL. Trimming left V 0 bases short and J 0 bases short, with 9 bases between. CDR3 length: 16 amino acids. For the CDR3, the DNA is TGCGCCAGCAGCCAAGAAGGAGGGAGCTCCTACAATGAGCAGTTCTTC. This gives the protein CASSQEGGSSYNEQFF.